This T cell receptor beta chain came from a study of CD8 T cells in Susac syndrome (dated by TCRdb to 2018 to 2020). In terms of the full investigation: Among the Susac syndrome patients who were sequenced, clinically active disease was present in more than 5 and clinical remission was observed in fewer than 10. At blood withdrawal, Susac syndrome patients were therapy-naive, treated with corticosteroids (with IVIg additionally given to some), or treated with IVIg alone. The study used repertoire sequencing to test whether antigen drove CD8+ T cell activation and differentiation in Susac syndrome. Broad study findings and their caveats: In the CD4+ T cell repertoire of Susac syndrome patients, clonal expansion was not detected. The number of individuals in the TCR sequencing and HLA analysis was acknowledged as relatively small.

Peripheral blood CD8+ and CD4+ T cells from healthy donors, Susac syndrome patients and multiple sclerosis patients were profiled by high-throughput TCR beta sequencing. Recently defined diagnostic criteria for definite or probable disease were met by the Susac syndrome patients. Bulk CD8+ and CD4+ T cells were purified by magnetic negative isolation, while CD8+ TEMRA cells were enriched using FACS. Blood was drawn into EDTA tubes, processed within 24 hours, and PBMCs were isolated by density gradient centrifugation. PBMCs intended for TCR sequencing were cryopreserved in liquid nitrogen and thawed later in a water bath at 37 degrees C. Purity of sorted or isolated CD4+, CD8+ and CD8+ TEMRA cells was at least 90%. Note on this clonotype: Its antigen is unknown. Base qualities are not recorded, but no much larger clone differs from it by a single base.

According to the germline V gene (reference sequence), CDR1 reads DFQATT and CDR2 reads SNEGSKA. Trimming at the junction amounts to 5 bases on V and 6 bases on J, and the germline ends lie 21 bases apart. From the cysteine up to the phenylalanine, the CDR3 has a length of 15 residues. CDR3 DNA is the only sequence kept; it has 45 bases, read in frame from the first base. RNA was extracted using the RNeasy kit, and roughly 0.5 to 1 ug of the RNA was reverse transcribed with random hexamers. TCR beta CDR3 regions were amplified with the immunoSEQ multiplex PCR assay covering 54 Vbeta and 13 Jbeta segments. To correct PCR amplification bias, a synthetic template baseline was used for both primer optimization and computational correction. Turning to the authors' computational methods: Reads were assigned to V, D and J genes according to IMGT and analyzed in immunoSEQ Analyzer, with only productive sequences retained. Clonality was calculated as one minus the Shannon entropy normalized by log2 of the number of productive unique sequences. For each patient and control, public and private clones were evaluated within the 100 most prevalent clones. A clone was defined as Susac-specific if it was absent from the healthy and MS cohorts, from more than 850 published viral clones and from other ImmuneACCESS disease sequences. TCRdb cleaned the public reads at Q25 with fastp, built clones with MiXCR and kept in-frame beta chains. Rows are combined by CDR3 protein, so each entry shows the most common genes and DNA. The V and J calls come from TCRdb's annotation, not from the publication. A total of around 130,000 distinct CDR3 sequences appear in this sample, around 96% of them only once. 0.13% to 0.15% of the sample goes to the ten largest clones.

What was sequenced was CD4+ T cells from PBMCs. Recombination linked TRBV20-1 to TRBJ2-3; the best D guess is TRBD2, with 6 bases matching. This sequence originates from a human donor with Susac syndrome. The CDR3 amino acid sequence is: CSAYGGGGNGDTQYF. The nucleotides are TGCAGTGCTTATGGAGGTGGCGGGAATGGCGATACGCAGTATTTT.